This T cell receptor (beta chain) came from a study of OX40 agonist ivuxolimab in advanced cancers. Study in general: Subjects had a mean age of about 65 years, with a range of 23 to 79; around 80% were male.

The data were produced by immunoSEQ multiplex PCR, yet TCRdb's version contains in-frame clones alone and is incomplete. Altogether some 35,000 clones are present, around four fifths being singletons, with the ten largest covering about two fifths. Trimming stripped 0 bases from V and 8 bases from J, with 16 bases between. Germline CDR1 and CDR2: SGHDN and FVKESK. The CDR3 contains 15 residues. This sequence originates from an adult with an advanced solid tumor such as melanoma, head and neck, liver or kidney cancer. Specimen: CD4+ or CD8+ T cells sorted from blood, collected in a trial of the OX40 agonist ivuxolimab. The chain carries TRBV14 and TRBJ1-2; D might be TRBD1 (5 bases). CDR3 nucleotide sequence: TGTGCCAGCAGCCAAGATCCTAGAGGGGCGTCCGGCTACACCTTC. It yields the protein CASSQDPRGASGYTF.